This T cell receptor beta chain was sequenced during a study of cytomegalovirus exposure and HLA in healthy donors. When sampled, the donors appeared nominally healthy, though they likely had unrecorded immune exposures. It was with 60 Vbeta and 13 Jbeta primers that the PCR ran. TCRdb keeps only in-frame clones here, not all; method: immunoSEQ multiplex PCR. Of 140,000 to 150,000 clones listed, more than 75% were seen once; the top ten hold about 2.9%. This CDR3 is built from 15 residues. The V end was cut by 5 bases, the J end by 1 base, with 11 bases between. Germline-derived CDR1 and CDR2 are MNHEY and SMNVEV (reference sequence).

This receptor was identified in a female donor in good health and CMV-seronegative. The rearrangement uses TRBV27 and TRBJ2-2, with a possible D match to TRBD1 (6 bases). The sample taken for sequencing was PBMCs. The CDR3 DNA reads as TGTGCCAGCAGTGATAACAGGGTGAACACCGGGGAGCTGTTTTTT. This encodes CASSDNRVNTGELFF.